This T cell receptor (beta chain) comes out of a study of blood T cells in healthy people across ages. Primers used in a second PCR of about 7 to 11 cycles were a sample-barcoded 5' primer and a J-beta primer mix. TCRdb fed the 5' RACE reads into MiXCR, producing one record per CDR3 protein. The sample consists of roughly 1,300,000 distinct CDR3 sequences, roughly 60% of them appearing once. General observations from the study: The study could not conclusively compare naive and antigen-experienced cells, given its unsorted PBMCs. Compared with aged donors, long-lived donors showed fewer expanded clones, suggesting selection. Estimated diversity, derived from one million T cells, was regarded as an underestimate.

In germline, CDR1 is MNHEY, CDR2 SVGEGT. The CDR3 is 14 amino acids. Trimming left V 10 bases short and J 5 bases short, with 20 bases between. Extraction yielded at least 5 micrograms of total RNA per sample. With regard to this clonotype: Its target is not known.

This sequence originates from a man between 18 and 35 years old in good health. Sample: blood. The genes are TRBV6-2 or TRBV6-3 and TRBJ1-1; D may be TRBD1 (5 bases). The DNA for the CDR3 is TGTGCCACCCAGCCGGCCGGGGGGATAACTGAAGCTTTCTTT. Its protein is CATQPAGGITEAFF.